The 5 T cell receptor beta chains in this list originate from one sample, sequenced in a study of T cell responses to AZD1222 COVID-19 vaccine. Clones were read by immunoSEQ multiplex PCR, and TCRdb kept only the in-frame ones, dropping some. The profile shows about 120,000 clones, approximately 83% of them singletons. The source material was peripheral blood, sampled on day 0 of AZD1222 vaccination. Receptor source: an adult in good health.

This clone was recorded once. J is TRBJ2-3 and V is TRBV4-3; 11 bases line up with TRBD2. With V trimmed by 4 bases and J by 1 base, 4 bases remained unmatched. The germline CDR1 and CDR2 sequences are LGHNA and YSLEER. This CDR3 comprises 16 residues. This CDR3 is CASSPGTSGRTDTQYF. DNA of the CDR3: TGCGCCAGCAGCCCCGGGACTAGCGGTCGCACAGATACGCAGTATTTT.

V and J are TRBV25-1 and TRBJ2-5; D gene unclear. This CDR3 region has 14 residues. The germline V gene has CDR1 MGHDK and CDR2 SYGVNS. Trimming removed 5 bases from V and 1 base from J, with 11 bases in between. The CDR3 region has the DNA TGTGCCAGCAGTCCCTCACTAACCCAAGAGACCCAGTACTTC. It is translated as CASSPSLTQETQYF. Looking up the rest from reference TRBV25-1 and TRBJ2-5 gives the full variable domain: EADIYQTPRYLVIGTGKKITLECSQTMGHDKMYWYQQDPGMELHLIHYSYGVNSTEKGDLSSESTVSRIRTEHFPLTLESARPSHTSQYLCASSPSLTQETQYFGPGTRLLVL.

The genes are TRBV7-2 and TRBJ1-2; perhaps TRBD1 as D (6 bases). CDR3 length: 15 amino acids. Looked up from germline, CDR1 is SGHTA and CDR2 is FQGNSA. The germline V and J ends were trimmed by 5 bases and 0 bases, with 13 bases remaining between them. In nucleotides, the CDR3 is TGTGCCAGCAGCCCGCAATGGACAGCTAACTATGGCTACACCTTC. It specifies CASSPQWTANYGYTF. The full variable domain, its missing parts supplied by reference TRBV7-2 and TRBJ1-2, is GAGVSQSPSNKVTEKGKDVELRCDPISGHTALYWYRQSLGQGLEFLIYFQGNSAPDKSGLPSDRFSAERTGGSVSTLTIQRTQQEDSAVYLCASSPQWTANYGYTFGSGTRLTVV.

The genes are TRBV13 and TRBJ2-3; D uncertain. Germline assignment: CDR1 PRHDT and CDR2 FYEKMQ (reference sequence). V was pared by 5 bases and J by 2 bases, with 11 bases between. CDR3 length: 14 amino acids. CDR3 amino acids: CASSQGHATDTQYF. DNA of the CDR3: TGTGCCAGCAGCCAAGGGCACGCCACAGATACGCAGTATTTT. The whole variable domain, remainder taken from reference TRBV13 and TRBJ2-3, is AAGVIQSPRHLIKEKRETATLKCYPIPRHDTVYWYQQGPGQDPQFLISFYEKMQSDKGSIPDRFSAQQFSDYHSELNMSSLELGDSALYFCASSQGHATDTQYFGPGTRLTVL.

The rearrangement uses TRBV27 and TRBJ2-2; D gene uncertain. The CDR3 covers 14 residues. From germline, CDR1 is MNHEY and CDR2 SMNVEV (reference sequence). V lost 3 bases and J 2 bases, leaving 7 bases between the germline ends. CDR3 sequence reads: CASSFSLNTGELFF. The CDR3 coding sequence is TGTGCCAGCAGTTTTAGTCTAAACACCGGGGAGCTGTTTTTT.